Following are 17 T cell receptor beta chains from one sample sequenced in a study of OX40 agonist ivuxolimab in advanced cancers. Repertoires were generated with immunoSEQ multiplex PCR, while TCRdb's copy carries only in-frame clones and drops some. The sample carries about 67,000 clones, approximately 90% recorded once. Sequenced here: CD4+ or CD8+ T cells sorted from blood, sampled in a trial of the OX40 agonist ivuxolimab. These receptors were collected from an adult with an advanced solid tumor such as melanoma, head and neck, liver or kidney cancer.

This sequence joins TRBV29-1 and TRBJ2-1; 12 nucleotides agree with TRBD1. This CDR3 is 13 amino acids long. V gave up 7 bases and J gave up 6 bases; unmatched junction bases: 4. Germline lookup yields CDR1 SQVTM and CDR2 ANQGSEA. CDR3 nucleotide sequence: TGCAGCGCGGGACAGGGGGCCGGCAATGAGCAGTTCTTC. It encodes CSAGQGAGNEQFF.

The chain combines TRBV27 with TRBJ1-5; the match to TRBD1 covers 8 bases. The CDR3 sequence is 16 residues long. Germline V lookup: CDR1 MNHEY, CDR2 SMNVEV (reference sequence). V lost 6 bases to trimming and J lost 0 bases; unmatched junction nucleotides: 7. The CDR3 sequence is CASRRGTGYSNQPQHF. CDR3 DNA sequence: TGTGCCAGCAGAAGAGGGACAGGCTATAGCAATCAGCCCCAGCATTTT.

The chain employs TRBV27 and TRBJ1-1, with D hard to call. The CDR3 length is 16 residues. V was clipped by 2 bases and J by 2 bases, with 15 bases between them. CDR1 MNHEY and CDR2 SMNVEV come from the germline V gene (reference sequence). Here the CDR3 DNA reads TGTGCCAGCAGTTTAGGCCCCTCTTGGAGTAACACTGAAGCTTTCTTT. Translation gives CASSLGPSWSNTEAFF.

The table lists this clone with a few counts. CDR3 nucleotides: TGCAGCGGGATGGACTGGTACTACGAGCAGTACTTC. Its protein is CSGMDWYYEQYF. The chain couples TRBV29-1 to TRBJ2-7, with D possibly TRBD2 on 5 matching bases. The germline V gene has CDR1 SQVTM and CDR2 ANQGSEA. This CDR3 contains 12 residues. Trimming left V 7 bases short and J 3 bases short, with 13 bases between.

The CDR3 DNA is TGTGCCAGCAGTAGCGGGGTACCGAATGAAAAACTGTTTTTT. Translation: CASSSGVPNEKLFF. The chain couples TRBV6-1 to TRBJ1-4; D call uncertain. V was pared by 5 bases and J by 5 bases, with 12 bases between. Germline V gives CDR1 MNHNS, CDR2 SASEGT. CDR3 size: 14 residues.

V usage is TRBV7-9 and J usage is TRBJ1-2; no reliable D call. V lost 3 bases, J lost 0 bases, and 2 bases lay in between. The germline V gene encodes CDR1 SEHNR and CDR2 FQNEAQ (reference sequence). The CDR3 extends over 12 amino acids. The CDR3: CASSLPNYGYTF. The CDR3 nucleotides read TGTGCCAGCAGCTTGCCTAACTATGGCTACACCTTC.

The rearrangement joins TRBV29-1 to TRBJ2-7; no clear D gene. Trimming stripped 8 bases from V and 1 base from J, with 15 bases between. The CDR3 has 13 residues. The germline CDR1 and CDR2 sequences are SQVTM and ANQGSEA. The DNA of the CDR3 is TGCAGCCGAGACCCGTGGGCTTCCTACGAGCAGTACTTC. Protein: CSRDPWASYEQYF.

The chain carries TRBV30 and TRBJ2-3, with TRBD2 matching 12 bases. V was pared by 5 bases and J by 5 bases, with 8 bases of the junction left unmatched. The germline V gene encodes CDR1 GTSNPN and CDR2 SVGIG (reference sequence). This CDR3 is 15 amino acids long. CDR3 in DNA: TGTGCCTGGTCCCTAGCGGGGGGGCAGGTAGATACGCAGTATTTT. It yields the protein CAWSLAGGQVDTQYF.

This clone was seen a handful of times. The V and J genes are TRBV10-1 and TRBJ2-7; the match to TRBD1 covers 7 bases. V shed 6 bases, J shed 2 bases, and the junction held 4 bases outside the gene matches. CDR1 is WNHNN, CDR2 SYGVQD, per germline (reference sequence). This CDR3 is built from 13 residues. CDR3 in DNA: TGCGCCAGCAGCCCGACAGGGACCTACGAGCAGTACTTC. Its protein product is CASSPTGTYEQYF.

The J gene is TRBJ2-7, the V gene TRBV2; D is possibly TRBD1 or TRBD2 (5 bases each). CDR1 is SNHLY and CDR2 is FYNNEI in the germline V gene. V was cut by 8 bases and J by 3 bases, with 14 bases left in between. CDR3 length equals 13 residues. DNA of the CDR3: TGTGCCAGCCTCGGGACGGATAGCTACGAGCAGTACTTC. This encodes CASLGTDSYEQYF. Complete variable domain (other parts from reference TRBV2 and TRBJ2-7): EPEVTQTPSHQVTQMGQEVILRCVPISNHLYFYWYRQILGQKVEFLVSFYNNEISEKSEIFDDQFSVERPDGSNFTLKIRSTKLEDSAMYFCASLGTDSYEQYFGPGTRLTVT.

This clone was seen more than once but under ten times. An end of the junction differs from the germline gene, which may be a read error. This chain connects TRBV4-1 to TRBJ2-7; D remains unclear. This CDR3 spans 14 amino acids. Germline V gene lookup returns CDR1 MGHRA and CDR2 YSYEKL. As DNA, the CDR3 is TGCGCCAGCAGCCTAGGGATCTCTACCCTTCAACGGGACTTC. This gives the protein CASSLGISTLQRDF.

This clone occurred once. The rearrangement links TRBV7-7 to TRBJ2-3, with D possibly matching TRBD2 (6 bases). Trimming stripped 5 bases from V and 6 bases from J, with 21 bases between. The CDR3 runs 16 residues. CDR1 and CDR2 (germline): SSHAT, FNYEAQ (reference sequence). CDR3 region: CASSKGTGTGGDTQYF. CDR3 coding DNA: TGTGCCAGCAGCAAGGGGACCGGAACCGGAGGGGATACGCAGTATTTT.

The rearrangement links TRBV13 to TRBJ2-7, with 11 bases aligning to TRBD2. This CDR3 has 15 residues. The V segment lost 3 bases and the J segment 4 bases; nucleotides outside the gene matches: 5. The germline CDR1 and CDR2 sequences are PRHDT and FYEKMQ (reference sequence). The CDR3 bases are TGTGCCAGCAGCTTCTTAGCGGGGGGGCGATACGAGCAGTACTTC. Residues: CASSFLAGGRYEQYF.

This clone was recorded only once. The J gene is TRBJ2-5, the V gene TRBV7-9; weak D call: TRBD1 (6 bases). The V and J ends lost 1 base and 2 bases respectively, with 8 bases between them. From germline, CDR1 is SEHNR and CDR2 FQNEAQ (reference sequence). The CDR3 runs 14 residues. This CDR3 reads CASSLVDRQETQYF. The CDR3 nucleotides are TGTGCCAGCAGCTTAGTGGACAGACAAGAGACCCAGTACTTC.

The V gene is TRBV5-1, the J gene TRBJ2-1; tentative D call: TRBD2 (6 bases). Germline V gene data show CDR1 as SGHRS and CDR2 as YFSETQ. This CDR3 spans 16 amino acids. V was cut by 4 bases and J by 3 bases, with 17 bases left in between. As DNA, the CDR3 is TGCGCCAGCAGCACCAAACGGGACGGGAGCTACAATGAGCAGTTCTTC. As protein: CASSTKRDGSYNEQFF.

The rearrangement links TRBV5-4 to TRBJ2-4; 7 bases line up with TRBD1. Looked up from germline, CDR1 is SGHNT and CDR2 is YYREEE (reference sequence). The CDR3 is 15 amino acids. Trimming took 4 bases from V and 5 from J; bases not matched to a gene: 9. CDR3 sequence: CASSPKGGTQNIQYF. CDR3 bases: TGTGCCAGCAGCCCTAAAGGGGGCACACAAAACATTCAGTACTTC.

The chain uses TRBV7-2 and TRBJ2-7, with 9 bases matching TRBD2. The CDR3 is 15 residues long. V lost 1 base to trimming and J lost 4 bases; unmatched junction nucleotides: 5. Germline CDR1 reads SGHTA; CDR2 reads FQGNSA. This CDR3 reads CASSLVWRGGYEQYF. CDR3 DNA sequence: TGTGCCAGCAGCTTAGTATGGCGGGGGGGATACGAGCAGTACTTC.